Detailed here is one TCR beta chain. Method: immunoSEQ multiplex PCR; TCRdb's copy keeps in-frame clones and lacks some. The data show around 140,000 clones, with 65% to 85% seen just once and about 2% held by the top ten. The germline V and J ends were trimmed by 3 bases and 9 bases, with 18 bases remaining between them. The CDR3 has 16 amino acids. These data are taken from a study of blood T cell repertoires in COVID-19. The wider study: Whether acute or convalescent, the COVID-19 samples came from the United States, Italy and Spain.

Material for sequencing was peripheral blood. The chain has TRBV23-1 and TRBJ1-6, with D tentatively TRBD1 (6 bases). TRBV23-1 is sorted into the ORF group, with uncertain function. The sequence derives from an older woman with acute or convalescent COVID-19. CDR3 DNA sequence: TGCGCCAGCAGTCACGAAAGGGCAGGGGTGGGTTCACCCCTCCACTTT. The encoded protein is CASSHERAGVGSPLHF.